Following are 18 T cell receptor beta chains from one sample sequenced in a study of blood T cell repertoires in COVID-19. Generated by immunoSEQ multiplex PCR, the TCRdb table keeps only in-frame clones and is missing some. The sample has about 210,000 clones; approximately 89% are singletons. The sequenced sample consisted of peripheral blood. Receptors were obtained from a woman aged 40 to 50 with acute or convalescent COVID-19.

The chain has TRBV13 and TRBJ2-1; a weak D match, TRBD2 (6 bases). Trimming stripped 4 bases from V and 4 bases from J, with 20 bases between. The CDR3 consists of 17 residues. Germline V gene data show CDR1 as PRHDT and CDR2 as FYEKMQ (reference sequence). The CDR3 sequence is CASSSTRGVGLYNEQFF. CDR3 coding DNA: TGTGCCAGCAGCTCGACGCGGGGAGTTGGCCTTTACAATGAGCAGTTCTTC.

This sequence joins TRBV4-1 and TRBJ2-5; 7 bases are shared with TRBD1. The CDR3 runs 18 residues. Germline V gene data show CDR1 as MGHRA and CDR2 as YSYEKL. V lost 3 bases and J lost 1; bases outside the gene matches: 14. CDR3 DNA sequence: TGCGCCAGCAGCCAGTCCCCCGCGGCAGGGGGTATCCAAGAGACCCAGTACTTC. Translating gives CASSQSPAAGGIQETQYF.

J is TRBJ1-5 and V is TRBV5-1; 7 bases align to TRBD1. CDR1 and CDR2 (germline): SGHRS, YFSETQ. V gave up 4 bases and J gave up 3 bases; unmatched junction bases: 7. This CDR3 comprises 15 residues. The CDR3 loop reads CASSLGTDINQPQHF. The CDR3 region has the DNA TGCGCCAGCAGCCTGGGGACAGACATCAATCAGCCCCAGCATTTT.

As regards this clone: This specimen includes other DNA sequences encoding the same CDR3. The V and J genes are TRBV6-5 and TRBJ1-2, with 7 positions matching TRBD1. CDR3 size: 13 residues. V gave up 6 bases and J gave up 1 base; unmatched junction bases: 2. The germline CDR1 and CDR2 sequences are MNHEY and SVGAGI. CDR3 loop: CASRRDSNYGYTF. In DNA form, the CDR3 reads TGTGCCAGCAGGCGGGACAGTAACTATGGCTACACCTTC.

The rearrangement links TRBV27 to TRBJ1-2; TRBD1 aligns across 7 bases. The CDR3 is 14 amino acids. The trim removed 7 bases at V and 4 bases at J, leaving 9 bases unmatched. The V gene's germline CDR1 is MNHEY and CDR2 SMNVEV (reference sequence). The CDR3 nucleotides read TGTGCCAGCACCCCCTTGCAGGGGGGCTATGGCTACACCTTC. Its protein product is CASTPLQGGYGYTF.

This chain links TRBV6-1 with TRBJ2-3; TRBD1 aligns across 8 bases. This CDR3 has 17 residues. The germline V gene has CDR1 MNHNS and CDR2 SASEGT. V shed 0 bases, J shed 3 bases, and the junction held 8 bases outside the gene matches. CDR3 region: CASSEALVQGGTDTQYF. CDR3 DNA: TGTGCCAGCAGTGAAGCATTGGTACAGGGGGGAACAGATACGCAGTATTTT.

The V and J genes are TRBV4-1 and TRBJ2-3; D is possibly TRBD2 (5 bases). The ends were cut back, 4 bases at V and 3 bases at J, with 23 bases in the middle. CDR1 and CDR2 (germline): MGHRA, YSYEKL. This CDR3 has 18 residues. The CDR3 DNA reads TGCGCCAGCAGCCCTCTTTTGGGAAGGAGGACTCAGACAGATACGCAGTATTTT. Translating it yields CASSPLLGRRTQTDTQYF.

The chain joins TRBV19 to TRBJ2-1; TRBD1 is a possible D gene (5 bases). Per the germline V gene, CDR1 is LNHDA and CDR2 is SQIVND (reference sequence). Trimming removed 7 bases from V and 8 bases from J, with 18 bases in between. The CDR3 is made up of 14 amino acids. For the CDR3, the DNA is TGTGCCAGTATACGAGAGAGTGGGGCGGATGAGCAGTTCTTC. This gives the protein CASIRESGADEQFF.

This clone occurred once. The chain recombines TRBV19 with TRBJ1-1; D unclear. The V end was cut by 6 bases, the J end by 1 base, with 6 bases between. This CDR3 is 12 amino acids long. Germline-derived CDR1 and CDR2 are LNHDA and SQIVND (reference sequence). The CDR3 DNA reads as TGTGCCAGTAGCTTCTCGAACACTGAAGCTTTCTTT. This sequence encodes CASSFSNTEAFF.

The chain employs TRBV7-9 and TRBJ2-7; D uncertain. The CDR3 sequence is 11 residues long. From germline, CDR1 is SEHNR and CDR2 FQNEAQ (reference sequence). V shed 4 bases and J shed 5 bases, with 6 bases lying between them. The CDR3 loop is CASSSSHEQYV. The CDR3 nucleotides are TGTGCCAGCAGCTCGTCCCACGAGCAGTACGTC.

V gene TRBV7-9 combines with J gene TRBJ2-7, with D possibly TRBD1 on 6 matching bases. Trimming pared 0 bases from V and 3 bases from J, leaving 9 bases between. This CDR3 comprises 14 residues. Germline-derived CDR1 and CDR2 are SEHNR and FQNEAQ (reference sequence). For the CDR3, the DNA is TGTGCCAGCAGCTTAGCGGGGGCAAACTACGAGCAGTACGTC. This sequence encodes CASSLAGANYEQYV.

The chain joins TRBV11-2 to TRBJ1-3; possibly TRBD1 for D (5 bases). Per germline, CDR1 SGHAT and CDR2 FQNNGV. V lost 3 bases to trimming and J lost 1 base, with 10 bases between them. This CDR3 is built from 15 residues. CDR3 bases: TGTGCCAGCAGCTTGGGGGGGGGTTCTGGAAACACCATATATTTT. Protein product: CASSLGGGSGNTIYF.

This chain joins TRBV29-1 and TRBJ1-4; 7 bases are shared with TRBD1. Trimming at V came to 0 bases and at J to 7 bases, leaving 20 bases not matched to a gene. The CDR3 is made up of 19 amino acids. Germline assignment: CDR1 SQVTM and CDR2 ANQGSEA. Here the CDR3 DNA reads TGCAGCGTTGAAGATGATGGGACAGCGGCAGGGAGGAGGGGTGAAAAACTGTTTTTT. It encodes CSVEDDGTAAGRRGEKLFF. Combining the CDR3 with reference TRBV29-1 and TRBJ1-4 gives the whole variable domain SAVISQKPSRDICQRGTSLTIQCQVDSQVTMMFWYRQQPGQSLTLIATANQGSEATYESGFVIDKFPISRPNLTFSTLTVSNMSPEDSSIYLCSVEDDGTAAGRRGEKLFFGSGTQLSVL.

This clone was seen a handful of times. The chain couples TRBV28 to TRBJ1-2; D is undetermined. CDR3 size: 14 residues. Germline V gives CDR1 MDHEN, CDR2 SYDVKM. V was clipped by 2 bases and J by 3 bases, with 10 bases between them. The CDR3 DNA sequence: TGTGCCAGCAGTTTACCGGCCAGCGACTATGGCTACACCTTC. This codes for CASSLPASDYGYTF.

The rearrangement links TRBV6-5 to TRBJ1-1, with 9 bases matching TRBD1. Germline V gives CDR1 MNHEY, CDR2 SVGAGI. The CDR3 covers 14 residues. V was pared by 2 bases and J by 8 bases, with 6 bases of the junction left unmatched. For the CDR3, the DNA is TGTGCCAGCAGTTACGTTACAGGGGGCAAAGAAGCTTTCTTT. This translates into CASSYVTGGKEAFF.

CDR3: CATSRDPSGMKTQYF. The CDR3 coding sequence is TGTGCCACCAGCAGAGACCCGTCCGGGATGAAGACCCAGTACTTC. The rearrangement uses TRBV15 and TRBJ2-5; perhaps TRBD2 as D (5 bases). Germline values: CDR1 LNHNV, CDR2 YYDKDF (reference sequence). Trimming left V 0 bases short and J 6 bases short, with 14 bases between. The length of the CDR3 is 15 residues.

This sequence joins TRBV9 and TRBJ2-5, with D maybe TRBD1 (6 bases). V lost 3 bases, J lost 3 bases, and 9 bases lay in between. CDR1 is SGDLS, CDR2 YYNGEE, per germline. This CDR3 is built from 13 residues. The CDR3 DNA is TGTGCCAGCAGCGACCGACAGGAAGAGACCCAGTACTTC. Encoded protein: CASSDRQEETQYF.

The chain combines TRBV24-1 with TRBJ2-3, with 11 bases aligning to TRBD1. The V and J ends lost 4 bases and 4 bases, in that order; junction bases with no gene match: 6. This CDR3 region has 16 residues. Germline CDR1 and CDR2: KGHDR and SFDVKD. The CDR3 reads CATSEPGQGGADTQYF. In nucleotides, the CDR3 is TGTGCCACCAGTGAGCCGGGACAGGGGGGCGCAGATACGCAGTATTTT.